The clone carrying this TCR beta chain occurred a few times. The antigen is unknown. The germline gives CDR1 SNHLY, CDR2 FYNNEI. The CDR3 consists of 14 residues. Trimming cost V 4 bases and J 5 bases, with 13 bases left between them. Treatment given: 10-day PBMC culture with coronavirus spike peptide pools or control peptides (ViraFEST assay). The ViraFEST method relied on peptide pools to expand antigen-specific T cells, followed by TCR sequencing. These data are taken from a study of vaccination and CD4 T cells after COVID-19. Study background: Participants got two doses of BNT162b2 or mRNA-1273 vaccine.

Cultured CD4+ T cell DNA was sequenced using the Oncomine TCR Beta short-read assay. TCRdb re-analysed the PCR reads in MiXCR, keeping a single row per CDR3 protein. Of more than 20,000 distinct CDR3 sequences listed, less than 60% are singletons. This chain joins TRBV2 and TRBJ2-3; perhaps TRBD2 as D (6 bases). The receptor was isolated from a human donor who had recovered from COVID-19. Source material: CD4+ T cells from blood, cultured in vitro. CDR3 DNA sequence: TGTGCCAGCAGTGGGGAGGACGGGGGAGATACGCAGTATTTT. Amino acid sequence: CASSGEDGGDTQYF.